This note documents a single T cell receptor beta chain sequence. Its antigen is not identified. This entry belongs to a study of blood T cells in healthy people across ages. Study findings and constraints: Long-lived and aged donors differed, with more naive CD4+ cells and higher diversity in the long-lived.

Next came a second PCR, run for roughly 7 to 12 cycles, which used a sample-barcoded 5' primer along with a J-beta primer mix. One entry per CDR3 protein results from TCRdb running MiXCR on the 5' RACE reads. The data show around 1,000,000 distinct CDR3 sequences, 35% to 40% seen once. The CDR3 has 16 residues. Germline values: CDR1 SEHNR, CDR2 FQNEAQ (reference sequence). V was cut by 2 bases and J by 6 bases, with 19 bases left in between. V usage is TRBV7-9 and J usage is TRBJ1-2, with a tentative D call TRBD1 (5 bases). The receptor's source is a man aged 18 to 35 in good health. Sequencing input: blood. The CDR3, as DNA: TGTGCCAGCAGCTTAATCCCCAGGGACTACCGGGATGGCTACACCTTC. This codes for CASSLIPRDYRDGYTF.